This T cell receptor (beta chain) was obtained from a study of blood T cell repertoires in COVID-19. Source study methods: Nucleated cell counts were estimated from reference gene primer amplification. TCRdb's table, derived via immunoSEQ multiplex PCR, lists solely in-frame clones and lacks some. The V and J calls and clone size are taken from that table; D and trimming were inferred from the DNA. The sample contains a few hundred thousand clones, about 89% of which appear only once. Germline-derived CDR1 and CDR2 are SGDLS and YYNGEE. V dropped 3 bases and J dropped 9 bases, with 9 bases sitting between them. There are 12 residues in the CDR3.

The clonotype originates from a woman between 50 and 59 years old who had recovered from COVID-19. This chain connects TRBV9 to TRBJ2-2; D gene unclear. Material: peripheral blood. The CDR3 loop reads CASSDSSRELFF. The CDR3 DNA is TGTGCCAGCAGCGACTCATCGCGGGAGCTGTTTTTT.